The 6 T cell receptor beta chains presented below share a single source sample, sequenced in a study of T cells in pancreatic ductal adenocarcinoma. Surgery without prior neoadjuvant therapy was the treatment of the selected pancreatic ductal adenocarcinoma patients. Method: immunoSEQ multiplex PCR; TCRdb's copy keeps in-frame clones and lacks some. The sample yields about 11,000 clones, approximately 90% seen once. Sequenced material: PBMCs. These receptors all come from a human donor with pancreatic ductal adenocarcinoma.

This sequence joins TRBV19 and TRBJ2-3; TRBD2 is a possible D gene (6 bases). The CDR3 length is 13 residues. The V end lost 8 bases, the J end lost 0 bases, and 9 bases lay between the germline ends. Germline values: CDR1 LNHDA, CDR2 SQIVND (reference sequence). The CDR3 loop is CASLAVSTDTQYF. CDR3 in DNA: TGTGCCAGTTTAGCGGTTAGCACAGATACGCAGTATTTT.

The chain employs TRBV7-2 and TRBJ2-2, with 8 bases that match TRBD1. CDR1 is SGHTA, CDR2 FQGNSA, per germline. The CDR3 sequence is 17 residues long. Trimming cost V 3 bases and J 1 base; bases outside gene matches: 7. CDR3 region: CASSFRSGTGNTGELFF. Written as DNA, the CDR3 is TGTGCCAGCAGCTTCCGCTCCGGGACAGGGAACACCGGGGAGCTGTTTTTT.

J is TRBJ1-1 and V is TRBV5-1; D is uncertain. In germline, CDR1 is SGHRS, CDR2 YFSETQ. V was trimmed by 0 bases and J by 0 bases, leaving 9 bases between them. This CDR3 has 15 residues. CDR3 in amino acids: CASSLEPNLNTEAFF. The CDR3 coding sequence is TGCGCCAGCAGCTTGGAACCCAACTTGAACACTGAAGCTTTCTTT.

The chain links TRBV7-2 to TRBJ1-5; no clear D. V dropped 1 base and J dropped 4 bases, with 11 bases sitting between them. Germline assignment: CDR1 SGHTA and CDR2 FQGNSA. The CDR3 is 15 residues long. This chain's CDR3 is CASSLGRAINQPQHF. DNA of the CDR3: TGTGCCAGCAGCTTAGGACGGGCCATTAATCAGCCCCAGCATTTT.

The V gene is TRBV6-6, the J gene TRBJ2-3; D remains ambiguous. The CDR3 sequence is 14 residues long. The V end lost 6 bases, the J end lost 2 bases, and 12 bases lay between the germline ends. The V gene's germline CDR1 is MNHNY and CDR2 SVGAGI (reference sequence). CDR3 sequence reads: CASSRRQDTDTQYF. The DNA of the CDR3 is TGTGCCAGCAGCAGGAGACAAGACACAGATACGCAGTATTTT.

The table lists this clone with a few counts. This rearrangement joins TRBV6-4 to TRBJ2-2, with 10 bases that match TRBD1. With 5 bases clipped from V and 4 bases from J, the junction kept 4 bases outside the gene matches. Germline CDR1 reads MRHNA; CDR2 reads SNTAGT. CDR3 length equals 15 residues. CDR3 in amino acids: CASSSGTGVTGELFF. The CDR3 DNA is TGTGCCAGCAGTTCTGGGACAGGGGTCACCGGGGAGCTGTTTTTT.